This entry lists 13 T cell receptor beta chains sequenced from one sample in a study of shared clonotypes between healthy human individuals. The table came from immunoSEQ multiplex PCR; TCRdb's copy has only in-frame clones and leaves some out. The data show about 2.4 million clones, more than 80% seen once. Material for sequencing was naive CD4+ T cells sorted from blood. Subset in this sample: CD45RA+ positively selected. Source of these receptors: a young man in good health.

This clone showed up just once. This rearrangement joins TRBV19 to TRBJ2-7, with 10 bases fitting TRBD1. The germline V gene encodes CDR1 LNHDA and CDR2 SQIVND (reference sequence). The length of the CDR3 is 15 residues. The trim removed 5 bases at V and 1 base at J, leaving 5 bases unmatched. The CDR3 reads CASSSWTGGSYEQYF. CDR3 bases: TGTGCCAGTAGTTCCTGGACAGGGGGTTCCTACGAGCAGTACTTC.

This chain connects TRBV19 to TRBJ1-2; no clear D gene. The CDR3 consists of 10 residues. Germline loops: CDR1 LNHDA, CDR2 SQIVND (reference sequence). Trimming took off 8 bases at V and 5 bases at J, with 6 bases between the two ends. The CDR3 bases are TGTGCCAGTGGAGAGTATGGCTACACCTTC. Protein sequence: CASGEYGYTF. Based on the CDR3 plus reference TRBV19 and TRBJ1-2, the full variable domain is DGGITQSPKYLFRKEGQNVTLSCEQNLNHDAMYWYRQDPGQGLRLIYYSQIVNDFQKGDIAEGYSVSREKKESFPLTVTSAQKNPTAFYLCASGEYGYTFGSGTRLTVV.

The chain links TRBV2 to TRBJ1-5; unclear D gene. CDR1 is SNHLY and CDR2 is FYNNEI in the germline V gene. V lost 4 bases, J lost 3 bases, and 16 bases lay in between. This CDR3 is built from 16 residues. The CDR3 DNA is TGTGCCAGCAGTGTCGAGCAGGTCCCCCTCAATCAGCCCCAGCATTTT. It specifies CASSVEQVPLNQPQHF.

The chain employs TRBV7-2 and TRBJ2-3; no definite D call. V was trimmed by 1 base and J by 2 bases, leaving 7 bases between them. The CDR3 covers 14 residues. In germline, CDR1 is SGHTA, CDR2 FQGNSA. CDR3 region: CASSLGVFTDTQYF. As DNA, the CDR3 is TGTGCCAGCAGCTTAGGGGTTTTCACAGATACGCAGTATTTT.

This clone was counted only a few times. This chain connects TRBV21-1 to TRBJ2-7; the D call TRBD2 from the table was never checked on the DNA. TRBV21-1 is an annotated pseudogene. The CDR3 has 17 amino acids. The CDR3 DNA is TGTGCCAGCAGCAAAGTTCGCACTGCGGTAAGCTCCTACGAGCAGTACTTC. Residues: CASSKVRTAVSSYEQYF.

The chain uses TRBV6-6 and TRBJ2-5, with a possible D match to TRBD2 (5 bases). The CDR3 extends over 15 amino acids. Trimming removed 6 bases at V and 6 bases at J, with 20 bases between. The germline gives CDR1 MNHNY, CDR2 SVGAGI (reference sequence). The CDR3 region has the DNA TGTGCCAGCAGGCGGCGAGGGCAGAGGGAAAAGACCCAGTACTTC. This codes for CASRRRGQREKTQYF.

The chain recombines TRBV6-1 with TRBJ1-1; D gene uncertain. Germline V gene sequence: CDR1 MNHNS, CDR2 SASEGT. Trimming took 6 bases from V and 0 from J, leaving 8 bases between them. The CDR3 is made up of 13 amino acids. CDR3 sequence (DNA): TGTGCCAGCAGACGAAACTTGAACACTGAAGCTTTCTTT. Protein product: CASRRNLNTEAFF.

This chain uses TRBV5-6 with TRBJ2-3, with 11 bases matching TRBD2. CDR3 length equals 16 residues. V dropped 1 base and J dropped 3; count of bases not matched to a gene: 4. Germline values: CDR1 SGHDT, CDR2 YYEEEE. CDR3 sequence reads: CASSLTSGRNTDTQYF. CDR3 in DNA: TGTGCCAGCAGCTTGACTAGCGGGAGAAATACAGATACGCAGTATTTT.

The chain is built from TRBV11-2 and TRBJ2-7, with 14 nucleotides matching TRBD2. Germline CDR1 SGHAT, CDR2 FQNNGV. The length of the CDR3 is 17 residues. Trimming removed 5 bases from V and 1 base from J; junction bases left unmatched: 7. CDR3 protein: CASSMGLAGEVSYEQYF. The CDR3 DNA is TGTGCCAGCAGCATGGGACTAGCGGGAGAAGTATCCTACGAGCAGTACTTC.

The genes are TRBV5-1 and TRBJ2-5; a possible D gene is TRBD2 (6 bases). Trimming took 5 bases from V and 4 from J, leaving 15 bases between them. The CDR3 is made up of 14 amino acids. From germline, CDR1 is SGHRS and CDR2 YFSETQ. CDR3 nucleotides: TGCGCCAGCAGAGCGCGGCAGGGAGGAGAGACCCAGTACTTC. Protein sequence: CASRARQGGETQYF.

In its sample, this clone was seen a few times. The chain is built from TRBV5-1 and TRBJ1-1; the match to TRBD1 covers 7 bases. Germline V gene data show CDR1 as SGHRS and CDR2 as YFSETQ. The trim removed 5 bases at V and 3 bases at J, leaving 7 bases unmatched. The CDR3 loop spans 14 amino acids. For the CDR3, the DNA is TGCGCCAGCAGTAGAGGACAGGAACACACTGAAGCTTTCTTT. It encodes CASSRGQEHTEAFF.

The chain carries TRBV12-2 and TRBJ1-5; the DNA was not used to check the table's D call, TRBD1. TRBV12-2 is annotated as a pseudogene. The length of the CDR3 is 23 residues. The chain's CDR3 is CASRSLRPASPGQGSPSNQPQHF. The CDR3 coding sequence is TGTGCAAGTCGCTCCTTACGGCCCGCATCGCCGGGACAGGGGTCCCCTAGCAATCAGCCCCAGCATTTT.

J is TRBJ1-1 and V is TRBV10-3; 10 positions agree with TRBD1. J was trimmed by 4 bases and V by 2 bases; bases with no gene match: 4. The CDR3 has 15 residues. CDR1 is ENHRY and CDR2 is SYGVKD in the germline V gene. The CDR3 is CAISEAGQGGTEAFF. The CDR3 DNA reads TGTGCCATCAGTGAGGCCGGACAGGGGGGCACTGAAGCTTTCTTT.